The 5 T cell receptor beta chains below come from one sample, sequenced in a study of blood T cell repertoires in COVID-19. Sequencing was performed with immunoSEQ multiplex PCR; in TCRdb, only in-frame clones are kept and a portion is missing. In the table there are about 80,000 clones, 88% of which are singletons. Source material: peripheral blood. Source of these receptors: a woman aged 80 or over with acute or convalescent COVID-19.

This clone was detected once. The V call is TRBV12-3 or TRBV12-4, the J call TRBJ1-6; D unclear. Trimming removed 7 bases from V and 9 bases from J, with 10 bases in between. This CDR3 is 12 amino acids long. Here the CDR3 reads CASMAGSSPLHF. The CDR3 nucleotides read TGTGCCAGCATGGCGGGTAGTTCACCCCTCCACTTT.

This chain joins TRBV5-8 and TRBJ1-1; possible D gene TRBD1, 6 bases. Looked up from germline, CDR1 is SGHTS and CDR2 is YDEGEE. The ends were cut back, 7 bases at V and 1 base at J, with 11 bases in the middle. CDR3 length equals 13 residues. This CDR3 reads CASQRGGNTEAFF. The CDR3 DNA is TGTGCCAGCCAAAGGGGGGGGAACACTGAAGCTTTCTTT.

This clone was detected a few times. This chain uses TRBV6-5 with TRBJ2-6; 10 bases are shared with TRBD2. Per germline, CDR1 MNHEY and CDR2 SVGAGI. Trimming at V came to 6 bases and at J to 2 bases, leaving 1 base not matched to a gene. This CDR3 contains 15 residues. As DNA, the CDR3 is TGTGCCAGCAGAAGCGGGGGGGCTGGGGCCAACGTCCTGACTTTC. Its translation is CASRSGGAGANVLTF.

The rearrangement uses TRBV5-1 and TRBJ1-3, with D unclear. The germline V gene encodes CDR1 SGHRS and CDR2 YFSETQ. V was trimmed by 1 base and J by 0 bases, leaving 8 bases between them. This CDR3 spans 15 amino acids. CDR3 in DNA: TGCGCCAGCAGCTTGAATCCGGGCTCTGGAAACACCATATATTTT. Translation: CASSLNPGSGNTIYF.

A single count supports this clone. DNA of the CDR3: TGTGCCAGCAGCTTGAGGGGCGGGGGGGCGCAGACCCAGTACTTC. The encoded protein is CASSLRGGGAQTQYF. The chain recombines TRBV5-4 with TRBJ2-5; 9 nucleotides match TRBD2. Trimming took 1 base from V and 6 from J; bases not matched to a gene: 7. The germline gives CDR1 SGHNT, CDR2 YYREEE (reference sequence). CDR3 length: 15 amino acids.